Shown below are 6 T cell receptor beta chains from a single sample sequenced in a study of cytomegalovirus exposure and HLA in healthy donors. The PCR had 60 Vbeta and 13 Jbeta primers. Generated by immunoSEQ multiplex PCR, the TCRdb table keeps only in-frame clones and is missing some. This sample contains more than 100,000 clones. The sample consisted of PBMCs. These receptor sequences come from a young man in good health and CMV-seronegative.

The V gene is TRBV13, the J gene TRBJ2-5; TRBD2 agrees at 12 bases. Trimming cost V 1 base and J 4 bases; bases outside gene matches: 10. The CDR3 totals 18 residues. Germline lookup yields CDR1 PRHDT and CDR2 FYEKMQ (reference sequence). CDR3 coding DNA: TGTGCCAGCAGCTTAGCTAGCGGGAGGGCCAGTGGGAGAGAGACCCAGTACTTC. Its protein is CASSLASGRASGRETQYF.

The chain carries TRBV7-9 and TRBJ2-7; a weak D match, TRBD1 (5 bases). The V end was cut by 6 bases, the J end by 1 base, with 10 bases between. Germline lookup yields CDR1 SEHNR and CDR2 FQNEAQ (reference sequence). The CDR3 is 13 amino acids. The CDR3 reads CASRLDSSYEQYF. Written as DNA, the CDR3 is TGTGCCAGCAGGCTCGACAGTTCCTACGAGCAGTACTTC.

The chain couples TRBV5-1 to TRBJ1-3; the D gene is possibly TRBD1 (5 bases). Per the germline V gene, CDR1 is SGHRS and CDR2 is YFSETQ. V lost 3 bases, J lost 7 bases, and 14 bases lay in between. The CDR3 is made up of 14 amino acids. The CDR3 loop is CASSSGGGANTIYF. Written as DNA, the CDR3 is TGCGCCAGCAGCTCCGGGGGGGGTGCTAACACCATATATTTT.

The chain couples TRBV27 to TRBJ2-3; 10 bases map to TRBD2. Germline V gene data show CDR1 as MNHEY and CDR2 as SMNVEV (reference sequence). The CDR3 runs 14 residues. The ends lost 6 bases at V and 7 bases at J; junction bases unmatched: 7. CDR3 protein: CASRKLAGSNTQYF. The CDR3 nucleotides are TGTGCCAGCAGGAAACTAGCGGGATCAAATACGCAGTATTTT.

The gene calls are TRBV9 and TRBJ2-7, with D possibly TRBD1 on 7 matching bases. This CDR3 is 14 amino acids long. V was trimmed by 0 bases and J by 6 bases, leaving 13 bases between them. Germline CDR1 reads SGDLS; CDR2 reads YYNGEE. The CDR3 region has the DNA TGTGCCAGCAGCGTAGGGACCCAGGGGGGCGAGCAGTACTTC. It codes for CASSVGTQGGEQYF. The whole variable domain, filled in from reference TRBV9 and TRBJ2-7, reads DSGVTQTPKHLITATGQRVTLRCSPRSGDLSVYWYQQSLDQGLQFLIQYYNGEERAKGNILERFSAQQFPDLHSELNLSSLELGDSALYFCASSVGTQGGEQYFGPGTRLTVT.

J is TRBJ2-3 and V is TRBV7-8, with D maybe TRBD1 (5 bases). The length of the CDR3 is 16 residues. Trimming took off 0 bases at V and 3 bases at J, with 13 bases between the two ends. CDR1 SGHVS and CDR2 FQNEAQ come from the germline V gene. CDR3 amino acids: CASSLAQGTPTDTQYF. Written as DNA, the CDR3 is TGTGCCAGCAGCTTAGCGCAGGGCACGCCAACAGATACGCAGTATTTT.